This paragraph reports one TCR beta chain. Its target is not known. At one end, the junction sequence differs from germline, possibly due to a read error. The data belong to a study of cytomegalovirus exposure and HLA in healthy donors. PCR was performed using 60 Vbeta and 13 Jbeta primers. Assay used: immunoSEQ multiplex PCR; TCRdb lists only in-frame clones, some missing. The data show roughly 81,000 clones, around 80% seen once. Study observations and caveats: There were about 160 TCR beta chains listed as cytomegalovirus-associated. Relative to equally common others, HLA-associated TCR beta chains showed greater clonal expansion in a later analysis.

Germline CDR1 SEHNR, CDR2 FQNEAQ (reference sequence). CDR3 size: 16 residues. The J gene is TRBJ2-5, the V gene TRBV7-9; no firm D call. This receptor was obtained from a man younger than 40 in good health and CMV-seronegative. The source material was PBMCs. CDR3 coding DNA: TGTTCCAGCAGCTCCACACGTAACAACGAACAAGAGACCCAGTACTTC. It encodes CSSSSTRNNEQETQYF.